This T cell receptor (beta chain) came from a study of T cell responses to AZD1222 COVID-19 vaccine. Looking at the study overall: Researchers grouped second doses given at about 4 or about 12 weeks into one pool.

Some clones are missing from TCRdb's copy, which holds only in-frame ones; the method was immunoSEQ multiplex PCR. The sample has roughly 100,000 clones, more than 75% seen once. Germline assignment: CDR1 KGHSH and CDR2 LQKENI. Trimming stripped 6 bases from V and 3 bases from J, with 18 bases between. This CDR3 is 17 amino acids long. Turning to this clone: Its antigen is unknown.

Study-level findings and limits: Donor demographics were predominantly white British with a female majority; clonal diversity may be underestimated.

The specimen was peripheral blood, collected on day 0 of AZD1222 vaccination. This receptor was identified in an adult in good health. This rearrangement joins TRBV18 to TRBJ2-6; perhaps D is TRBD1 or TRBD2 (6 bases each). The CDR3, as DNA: TGTGCCAGCTCCCTATGGGCAGGGGACTTTGGGGCCAACGTCCTGACTTTC. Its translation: CASSLWAGDFGANVLTF.